This TCR beta chain was found in a study of blood T cell repertoires in COVID-19. Study as a whole: Samples taken during acute and convalescent COVID-19 were collected in the United States, Italy and Spain. PBMCs, B-cell-depleted T cells, or T cells provided the cDNA or gDNA that made up the material.

There are 12 residues in the CDR3. Germline-derived CDR1 and CDR2 are GTSNPN and SVGIG (reference sequence). The V end was cut by 0 bases, the J end by 4 bases, with 6 bases between. Profiling relied on immunoSEQ multiplex PCR, and the TCRdb table lists in-frame clones only, not all of them. This table holds almost 500,000 clones, approximately 91% found once. In assigning cohorts, the study relied on participant-reported clinical history. Two negative PCRs, clearance, or symptom resolution characterized the recovered Cohort 3 donors. This sequence joins TRBV30 and TRBJ1-2; no definite D call. This TCR was recovered from a woman between 55 and 75 years old who had recovered from COVID-19. The sample comprised PBMCs or T cells enriched from blood (not recorded which). CDR3 sequence (DNA): TGTGCCTGGAGTGTTGAGGTCTATGGCTACACCTTC. Translated: CAWSVEVYGYTF.